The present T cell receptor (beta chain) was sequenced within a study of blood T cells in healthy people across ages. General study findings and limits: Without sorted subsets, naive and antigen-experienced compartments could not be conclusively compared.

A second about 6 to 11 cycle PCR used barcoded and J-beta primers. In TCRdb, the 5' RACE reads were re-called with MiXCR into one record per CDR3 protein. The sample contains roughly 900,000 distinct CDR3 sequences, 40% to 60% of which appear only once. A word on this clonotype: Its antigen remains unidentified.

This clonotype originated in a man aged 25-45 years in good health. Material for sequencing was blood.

In DNA, the CDR3 is TGTGCCAGCAGCATCGGACTAGCGAGCTCCTACGAGCAGTACTTC. Amino acid sequence: CASSIGLASSYEQYF. The J gene is TRBJ2-7, the V gene TRBV9; the match to TRBD2 covers 9 bases. Looked up from germline, CDR1 is SGDLS and CDR2 is YYNGEE. The junction had 5 bases not matched to a gene; V was cut back by 4 bases and J by 0 bases. The length of the CDR3 is 15 residues.